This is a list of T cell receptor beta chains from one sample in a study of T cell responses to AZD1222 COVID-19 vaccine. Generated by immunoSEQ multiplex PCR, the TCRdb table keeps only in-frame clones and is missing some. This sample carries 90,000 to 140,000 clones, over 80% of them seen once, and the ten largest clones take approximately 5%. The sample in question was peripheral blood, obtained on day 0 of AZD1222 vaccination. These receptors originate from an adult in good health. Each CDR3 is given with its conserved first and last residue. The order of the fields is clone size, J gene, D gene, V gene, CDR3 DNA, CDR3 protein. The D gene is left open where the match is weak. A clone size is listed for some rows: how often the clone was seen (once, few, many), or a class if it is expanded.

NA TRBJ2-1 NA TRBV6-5 TGTGCCAGCAGTTACGAGGGGGGGGGATCCTACAATGAGCAGTTCTTC CASSYEGGGSYNEQFF
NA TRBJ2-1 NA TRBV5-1 TGCGCCAGCAGCTTGGGTGACCCCTGGGGTGATGGTGAGCAGTTCTTC CASSLGDPWGDGEQFF
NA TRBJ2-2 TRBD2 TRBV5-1 TGCGCCAGCAGCTACCGGGGGGGAACCGGGGAGCTGTTTTTT CASSYRGGTGELFF
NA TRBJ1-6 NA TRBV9 TGTGCCAGCAGCGTAGACTCCCAAATAACCACGCGGGATTCACCCCTCCACTTT CASSVDSQITTRDSPLHF
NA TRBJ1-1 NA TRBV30 TGTGCCTGGAGTGTACGTGGGCAGGTCCCTCCGCCTGACACTGAAGCTTTCTTT CAWSVRGQVPPPDTEAFF
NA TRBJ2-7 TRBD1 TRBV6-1 TGTGCCAGCAGTGAACGGACCGGACAGGGGAGAAAGTTGGGACCTTACGAGCAGTACTTC CASSERTGQGRKLGPYEQYF
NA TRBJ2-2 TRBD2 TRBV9 TGTGCCAGCAGCGTTCGGGGGGGCAGCGGGGAGCTGTTTTTT CASSVRGGSGELFF
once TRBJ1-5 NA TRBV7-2 TGTGCCAGCAGCTCGACGAGACCCAATCAGCCCCAGCATTTT CASSSTRPNQPQHF
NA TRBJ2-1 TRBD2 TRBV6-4 TGTGCCAGCAGTGATGGGGCTAGCGGGTACAATGAGCAGTTCTTC CASSDGASGYNEQFF
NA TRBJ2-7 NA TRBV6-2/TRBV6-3 TGTGCCAGCAGTTACCCGACAGTAACCTACGAGCAGTACTTC CASSYPTVTYEQYF
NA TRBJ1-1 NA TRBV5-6 TGTGCCAGCAGCTTGGAGGGGCACCATGCCCGAGCTTTCTTT CASSLEGHHARAFF
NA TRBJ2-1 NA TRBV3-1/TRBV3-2 TGTGCCACCCAGGGACTGTACAATGAGCAGTTCTTC CATQGLYNEQFF
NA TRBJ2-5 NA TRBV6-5 TGTGCCAGCAGTTACGACTCGTGGGTGACCCAGTACTTC CASSYDSWVTQYF